This TCR beta chain was profiled in a study of shared clonotypes between healthy human individuals. Within Nashville, Tennessee resided all donors, each a Caucasian adult. The team ran DNA from unsorted PBMCs on ten immunoSEQ deep assay plates for sequencing. This table comes from immunoSEQ multiplex PCR, and its TCRdb copy is limited to in-frame clones, with some not included. The sample holds some 500,000 clones, roughly 78% seen once. Sequencing used PBMCs. The receptor was isolated from a woman between 40 and 50 years old in good health. Some clones in this sample may be carry-over from other donors' samples.

The CDR3 loop reads CASSLKGATANEKLFF. The CDR3 nucleotides read TGTGCCAGCAGCTTAAAGGGGGCGACTGCTAATGAAAAACTGTTTTTT. This chain uses TRBV5-4 with TRBJ1-4, with 7 positions matching TRBD1. Germline trimming cut 2 bases from V and 3 bases from J; bases unmatched to any gene: 7. This CDR3 has 16 amino acids. Germline CDR1 reads SGHNT; CDR2 reads YYREEE (reference sequence).